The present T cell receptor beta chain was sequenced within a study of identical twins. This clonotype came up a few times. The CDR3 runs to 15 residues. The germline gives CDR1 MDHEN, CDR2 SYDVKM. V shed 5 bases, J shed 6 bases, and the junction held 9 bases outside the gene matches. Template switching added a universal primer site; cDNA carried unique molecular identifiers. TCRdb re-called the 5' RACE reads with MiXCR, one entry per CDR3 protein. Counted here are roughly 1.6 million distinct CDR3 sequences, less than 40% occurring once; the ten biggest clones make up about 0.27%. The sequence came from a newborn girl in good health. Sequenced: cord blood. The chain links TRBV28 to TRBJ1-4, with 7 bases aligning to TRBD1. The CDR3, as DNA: TGTGCCAGCAGTACCCAGGGGGGCTTGCATGAAAAACTGTTTTTT. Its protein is CASSTQGGLHEKLFF.